This passage covers 30 T cell receptor beta chains from one sample sequenced in a study of shared clonotypes between healthy human individuals. The naive CD8 fraction comprised CD45RO-negative cells positively selected for CCR7 and excluded terminally differentiated effector memory CD45RA+ cells. Repertoires were generated with immunoSEQ multiplex PCR, while TCRdb's copy carries only in-frame clones and drops some. The sample holds under 2,000,000 clones, approximately 95% seen once. Sequences were obtained from naive CD8+ T cells sorted from blood. Receptors were obtained from a man between 18 and 35 years old in good health.

This chain links TRBV6-5 with TRBJ2-7; D uncertain. CDR3 length equals 12 residues. V gave up 6 bases and J gave up 0 bases, with 6 bases separating them. Germline loops: CDR1 MNHEY, CDR2 SVGAGI. The CDR3 here is CASRQDSYEQYF. The DNA for the CDR3 is TGTGCCAGCAGGCAGGACTCCTACGAGCAGTACTTC.

This chain connects TRBV11-2 to TRBJ2-1, with D possibly being TRBD2 (5 bases). V lost 1 base and J 5 bases, leaving 9 bases between the germline ends. Looked up from germline, CDR1 is SGHAT and CDR2 is FQNNGV. The CDR3 length is 14 residues. The CDR3 region has the DNA TGTGCCAGCAGCTTAGCACTAGATCACAATGAGCAGTTCTTC. The encoded protein is CASSLALDHNEQFF.

Comment on this clone: This CDR3 is also generated by other DNA sequences in the sample. This sequence joins TRBV5-4 and TRBJ2-7; D uncertain. CDR3 size: 12 residues. The germline V and J ends were trimmed by 0 bases and 4 bases, with 5 bases remaining between them. Germline V CDR1 and CDR2: SGHNT, YYREEE (reference sequence). The CDR3: CASSLGFYEQYF. The CDR3 region has the DNA TGTGCCAGCAGCTTGGGCTTTTACGAGCAGTACTTC.

V usage is TRBV29-1 and J usage is TRBJ2-5; D unresolved. V lost 3 bases and J 2 bases, leaving 7 bases between the germline ends. Germline values: CDR1 SQVTM, CDR2 ANQGSEA. The CDR3 is made up of 12 amino acids. The CDR3 nucleotides are TGCAGCGTTGATGTTCTTCAAGAGACCCAGTACTTC. This encodes CSVDVLQETQYF.

V and J are TRBV11-2 and TRBJ2-7; D call uncertain. Germline V gene lookup returns CDR1 SGHAT and CDR2 FQNNGV. CDR3 length: 14 amino acids. Trimming pared 2 bases from V and 0 bases from J, leaving 8 bases between. DNA for the CDR3: TGTGCCAGCAGCTTAAGCAGGAGCTCCTACGAGCAGTACTTC. The encoded protein is CASSLSRSSYEQYF.

The genes are TRBV11-2 and TRBJ1-5; D is ambiguous. The germline V gene encodes CDR1 SGHAT and CDR2 FQNNGV. The CDR3 sequence is 14 residues long. V lost 2 bases to trimming and J lost 2 bases, with 7 bases between them. As DNA, the CDR3 is TGTGCCAGCAGCTTATCCGGGGGCAATCAGCCCCAGCATTTT. It specifies CASSLSGGNQPQHF.

The V gene is TRBV10-3, the J gene TRBJ2-2; 11 bases agree with TRBD1. The V segment lost 10 bases and the J segment 4 bases; nucleotides outside the gene matches: 8. The CDR3 spans 15 residues. In germline, CDR1 is ENHRY, CDR2 SYGVKD. The CDR3, as DNA: TGTGCCACCCAGTACGGGACAGGGGGCACCGGGGAGCTGTTTTTT. It yields the protein CATQYGTGGTGELFF.

The chain uses TRBV9 and TRBJ1-2; D gene ambiguous. CDR1 is SGDLS and CDR2 is YYNGEE in the germline V gene. Trimming took 6 bases from V and 1 from J, leaving 10 bases between them. CDR3 size: 13 residues. CDR3 sequence reads: CASTAGDNYGYTF. The CDR3 DNA reads TGTGCCAGCACCGCTGGAGATAACTATGGCTACACCTTC.

V gene TRBV5-1 combines with J gene TRBJ2-7; no firm D call. The CDR3 sequence is 13 residues long. V was shortened by 4 bases and J by 0 bases, with 8 bases between the two germline ends. Per the germline V gene, CDR1 is SGHRS and CDR2 is YFSETQ. In DNA, the CDR3 is TGCGCCAGCAGCGGCAGCCCCTCCTACGAGCAGTACTTC. This gives the protein CASSGSPSYEQYF.

This clone was found once. This chain joins TRBV13 and TRBJ1-1; 7 positions match TRBD1. The CDR3 contains 14 residues. Per the germline V gene, CDR1 is PRHDT and CDR2 is FYEKMQ (reference sequence). The V gene end was trimmed by 5 bases and the J gene end by 7 bases; junction bases not matched to a gene: 10. The CDR3 is CASSRQPGQNEAFF. Written as DNA, the CDR3 is TGTGCCAGCAGCCGCCAACCGGGACAGAATGAAGCTTTCTTT.

The rearrangement joins TRBV5-6 to TRBJ2-5; 14 nucleotides agree with TRBD2. The trim removed 4 bases at V and 5 bases at J, leaving 13 bases unmatched. This CDR3 contains 18 residues. Germline V gene sequence: CDR1 SGHDT, CDR2 YYEEEE. In DNA, the CDR3 is TGTGCCAGCAGCCCGGGACTAGCGGGGGTGACGACTGCGGAGACCCAGTACTTC. It encodes CASSPGLAGVTTAETQYF.

The CDR3 sequence: CSVGRGYGEQYF. CDR3 DNA: TGCAGCGTTGGAAGAGGGTACGGCGAGCAGTACTTC. The V gene is TRBV29-1, the J gene TRBJ2-7; D might be TRBD2 (5 bases). Between the trimmed V and J ends, which lost 4 bases and 6 bases, there was a span of 13 bases. The CDR3 loop spans 12 amino acids. Germline V gene data show CDR1 as SQVTM and CDR2 as ANQGSEA.

The chain couples TRBV10-2 to TRBJ2-3, with 7 bases identical to TRBD2. The CDR3 is made up of 16 amino acids. Trimming took 6 bases from V and 8 from J; bases not matched to a gene: 17. The V gene's germline CDR1 is WSHSY and CDR2 SAAADI. For the CDR3, the DNA is TGCGCCAGCAGCGAGACTAGCCTCCCTATTACCGGTACGCAGTATTTT. Amino acid sequence: CASSETSLPITGTQYF.

The rearrangement links TRBV11-1 to TRBJ2-1; 7 bases are shared with TRBD2. CDR1 is SGHAT and CDR2 is FQDESV in the germline V gene (reference sequence). This CDR3 has 12 amino acids. Trimming cost V 5 bases and J 8 bases; bases outside gene matches: 3. The CDR3 coding sequence is TGTGCCAGCAGCCCTAGCGGCCATGAGCAGTTCTTC. This sequence encodes CASSPSGHEQFF.

This clone was seen only once. The CDR3 DNA sequence: TGTGCCAGCAGTATCTACAATGAGCAGTTCTTC. Encoded protein: CASSIYNEQFF. V gene TRBV6-6 combines with J gene TRBJ2-1; D is uncertain. The CDR3 is 11 residues long. V lost 5 bases to trimming and J lost 3 bases, with 2 bases between them. Germline CDR1 is MNHNY and CDR2 is SVGAGI (reference sequence).

The rearrangement joins TRBV7-9 to TRBJ2-7; maybe TRBD2 (6 bases). V lost 3 bases and J lost 5, with 14 bases in between. The CDR3 is 14 amino acids. Germline V CDR1 and CDR2: SEHNR, FQNEAQ (reference sequence). The DNA of the CDR3 is TGTGCCAGCAGCTTTTCCGGGAGTAACGACGAGCAGTACTTC. Translated: CASSFSGSNDEQYF.

J is TRBJ2-3 and V is TRBV11-2, with TRBD2 identical over 13 bases. The trim removed 2 bases at V and 4 bases at J, leaving 12 bases unmatched. CDR1 and CDR2 (germline): SGHAT, FQNNGV. The CDR3 extends over 19 amino acids. Here the CDR3 reads CASSLNVKLAGGPADTQYF. The CDR3 DNA reads as TGTGCCAGCAGCTTAAATGTTAAACTAGCGGGAGGGCCAGCAGATACGCAGTATTTT. The whole variable domain, remainder taken from reference TRBV11-2 and TRBJ2-3, is EAGVAQSPRYKIIEKRQSVAFWCNPISGHATLYWYQQILGQGPKLLIQFQNNGVVDDSQLPKDRFSAERLKGVDSTLKIQPAKLEDSAVYLCASSLNVKLAGGPADTQYFGPGTRLTVL.

CDR3 amino acids: CASSQRTSGVGTGELFF. The CDR3 DNA follows: TGTGCCAGCAGCCAACGGACTAGCGGGGTCGGGACCGGGGAGCTGTTTTTT. V and J are TRBV7-9 and TRBJ2-2, with TRBD2 matching 12 bases. Germline CDR1 and CDR2: SEHNR and FQNEAQ (reference sequence). V lost 5 bases and J lost 5; bases outside the gene matches: 9. The CDR3 covers 17 residues.

Regarding this clone: Other DNA sequences from this sample encode an identical CDR3 as well. This chain connects TRBV4-1 to TRBJ2-7, with 10 nucleotides matching TRBD1. The J segment lost 1 base and the V segment lost 1 base, leaving 1 base of the junction unmatched. The CDR3 is made up of 15 amino acids. CDR1 MGHRA and CDR2 YSYEKL come from the germline V gene. The CDR3 spells CASSQAGQGSYEQYF. The DNA of the CDR3 is TGCGCCAGCAGCCAAGCGGGACAGGGGTCCTACGAGCAGTACTTC.

The rearrangement links TRBV2 to TRBJ2-7, with TRBD2 as a possible D gene (6 bases). The V end was cut by 7 bases, the J end by 3 bases, with 13 bases between. This CDR3 has 13 residues. Germline V gives CDR1 SNHLY, CDR2 FYNNEI. CDR3 nucleotide sequence: TGTGCCAGCAAAGGTCCGGAGGGCTACGAGCAGTACTTC. It yields the protein CASKGPEGYEQYF.

The chain links TRBV2 to TRBJ2-1, with 8 nucleotides matching TRBD2. The J segment lost 1 base and the V segment lost 7 bases, leaving 6 bases of the junction unmatched. CDR3 length: 15 residues. Per germline, CDR1 SNHLY and CDR2 FYNNEI. CDR3 nucleotide sequence: TGTGCCAGCATATTCGTAGCGGGGTCCTACAATGAGCAGTTCTTC. Protein product: CASIFVAGSYNEQFF. The whole variable domain, filled in from reference TRBV2 and TRBJ2-1, reads EPEVTQTPSHQVTQMGQEVILRCVPISNHLYFYWYRQILGQKVEFLVSFYNNEISEKSEIFDDQFSVERPDGSNFTLKIRSTKLEDSAMYFCASIFVAGSYNEQFFGPGTRLTVL.

CDR3 loop: CASSPSTVFYNEQFF. CDR3 DNA: TGTGCCAGCAGTCCCTCGACGGTCTTCTACAATGAGCAGTTCTTC. This rearrangement joins TRBV27 to TRBJ2-1; D uncertain. Germline CDR1 MNHEY, CDR2 SMNVEV (reference sequence). The CDR3 spans 15 residues. Trimming removed 5 bases from V and 3 bases from J, with 14 bases in between.

This clone was recorded once. The rearrangement links TRBV7-3 to TRBJ2-1; D gene unclear. Germline CDR1 reads SGHTA; CDR2 reads FQGTGA. V was trimmed by 5 bases and J by 3 bases, leaving 8 bases between them. This CDR3 has 13 residues. The CDR3, as DNA: TGTGCCAGCAGCGCAGCTAACTACAATGAGCAGTTCTTC. This encodes CASSAANYNEQFF.

On this clone: Other DNA sequences in this sample translate to the same CDR3. The V and J genes are TRBV18 and TRBJ2-7, with 8 bases lining up with TRBD2. J lost 2 bases, V lost 3 bases, and 3 bases had no gene match. Germline values: CDR1 KGHSH, CDR2 LQKENI. The CDR3 is 14 amino acids. DNA for the CDR3: TGTGCCAGCTCACCCCCGGGGGGGGCCTACGAGCAGTACTTC. Its protein product is CASSPPGGAYEQYF. The complete variable domain, with remaining parts taken from reference TRBV18 and TRBJ2-7, reads NAGVMQNPRHLVRRRGQEARLRCSPMKGHSHVYWYRQLPEEGLKFMVYLQKENIIDESGMPKERFSAEFPKEGPSILRIQQVVRGDSAAYFCASSPPGGAYEQYFGPGTRLTVT.

The gene calls are TRBV15 and TRBJ1-2, with 10 bases that match TRBD1. This CDR3 region has 16 residues. Looked up from germline, CDR1 is LNHNV and CDR2 is YYDKDF (reference sequence). The ends lost 0 bases at V and 8 bases at J; junction bases unmatched: 9. CDR3 in DNA: TGTGCCACCAGCAGAGATCGAGGACAGGGGGTTTTAGGCTACACCTTC. This encodes CATSRDRGQGVLGYTF.

Concerning this clone itself: Other DNA sequences within the sample encode an identical CDR3. The rearrangement links TRBV30 to TRBJ1-1; D is uncertain. Germline-derived CDR1 and CDR2 are GTSNPN and SVGIG (reference sequence). The CDR3 length is 13 residues. Trimming stripped 0 bases from V and 0 bases from J, with 5 bases between. The CDR3 is CAWSVLMNTEAFF. For the CDR3, the DNA is TGTGCCTGGAGTGTGTTGATGAACACTGAAGCTTTCTTT.

This chain links TRBV6-4 with TRBJ1-2; D is possibly TRBD1 (6 bases). Trimming shortened V by 0 bases and J by 4 bases, and 9 bases separated the two germline ends. Germline lookup yields CDR1 MRHNA and CDR2 SNTAGT. The CDR3 is made up of 14 amino acids. The CDR3 sequence is CASSDSGAGYGYTF. The CDR3 bases are TGTGCCAGCAGTGACTCGGGGGCTGGCTATGGCTACACCTTC.

The chain recombines TRBV7-9 with TRBJ2-5; 9 positions agree with TRBD2. Unmatched junction bases numbered 7, after V lost 3 bases and J lost 5 bases. CDR1 and CDR2 (germline): SEHNR, FQNEAQ (reference sequence). The CDR3 has 15 amino acids. The CDR3 loop is CASSFPSGEMETQYF. The CDR3 DNA is TGTGCCAGCAGCTTCCCTAGCGGGGAGATGGAGACCCAGTACTTC. The entire variable domain, with the rest obtained from reference TRBV7-9 and TRBJ2-5, is as follows: DTGVSQNPRHKITKRGQNVTFRCDPISEHNRLYWYRQTLGQGPEFLTYFQNEAQLEKSRLLSDRFSAERPKGSFSTLEIQRTEQGDSAMYLCASSFPSGEMETQYFGPGTRLLVL.

V gene TRBV29-1 combines with J gene TRBJ2-1, with D perhaps matching TRBD1 (6 bases). The CDR3 sequence is 12 residues long. Germline CDR1 SQVTM, CDR2 ANQGSEA. The germline V and J ends were trimmed by 7 bases and 9 bases, with 16 bases remaining between them. CDR3: CSDTQGAGEQFF. As DNA, the CDR3 is TGCAGCGACACACAGGGCGCCGGTGAGCAGTTCTTC.

Of note for this clone: The same CDR3 arises from other DNA sequences in this sample as well. The chain employs TRBV6-5 and TRBJ1-5, with 9 positions matching TRBD1. J was trimmed by 4 bases and V by 4 bases; bases with no gene match: 2. The length of the CDR3 is 14 residues. The V gene's germline CDR1 is MNHEY and CDR2 SVGAGI. The CDR3 DNA reads TGTGCCAGCAGTTCAGGACAGGGGAATCAGCCCCAGCATTTT. Residues: CASSSGQGNQPQHF.